This T cell receptor beta chain was sequenced during a study of blood T cell repertoires in COVID-19. Study information: There were acute and convalescent COVID-19 samples, and they came from the United States, Italy and Spain. PBMCs, B-cell-depleted T cells, or T cells were the source of the cDNA or gDNA that made up the material.

Assay: immunoSEQ multiplex PCR; the TCRdb copy retains only in-frame clones and omits some. The repertoire includes about 76,000 clones, approximately 84% of them detected once, and 9.5% to 13% sits in the top ten. A Seattle source enrolled patients during active infection and followed them longitudinally. V shed 2 bases, J shed 6 bases, and the junction held 10 bases outside the gene matches. The CDR3 runs 15 residues. CDR1 is SGHTA and CDR2 is FQGNSA in the germline V gene. The TCR sequence derives from a man in his 60s with COVID-19, enrolled during active disease. The rearrangement links TRBV7-2 to TRBJ2-7, with 7 bases matching TRBD1. Sample: peripheral blood. The CDR3 DNA is TGTGCCAGCAGCTTATTAGGGGGCCCAGTCCTCGAGCAGTACTTC. Its translation: CASSLLGGPVLEQYF.